This TCR beta chain appears in the sequencing data of a study of cytomegalovirus exposure and HLA in healthy donors. Whole-study context: Of fewer than 450 genotyped donors, approximately 80% clustered with self-reported Caucasian donors.

Regarding this clone: Its antigen is as yet unknown.

Study-level points and caveats: A missense variant in DCLRE1C was later tied to TCR beta V- and J-gene trimming. Productive rates of about 90% or about 30% were seen for most TCR beta V segments in an earlier analysis.

Use of 60 Vbeta and 13 Jbeta primers characterized the PCR. The table came from immunoSEQ multiplex PCR; TCRdb's copy has only in-frame clones and leaves some out. Here the sample spans approximately 44,000 clones, around 87% being singletons. This CDR3 comprises 14 residues. Germline V lookup: CDR1 SGHTA, CDR2 FQGNSA. With 5 bases removed from V and 4 bases from J, the gap between germline ends came to 11 bases. Every donor was a healthy person donating bone marrow. The genes are TRBV7-2 and TRBJ2-2, with D uncertain. This clonotype originated in a woman in her 40s in good health and CMV-seropositive. What was sequenced was PBMCs. CDR3 bases: TGTGCCAGCAGCACCGACACAATCACCGGGGAGCTGTTTTTT. As protein: CASSTDTITGELFF.